This T cell receptor (beta chain) was recovered during a study of blood T cell repertoires in COVID-19. On the study more broadly: Whether acute or convalescent, the COVID-19 samples came from the United States, Italy and Spain. Sources were T cells, B-cell-depleted T cells, or PBMCs; the material itself was cDNA or gDNA.

CDR1 is SGHRS, CDR2 YFSETQ, per germline. The CDR3 consists of 15 residues. J was trimmed by 4 bases and V by 4 bases; bases with no gene match: 9. Authors' methods: Reference gene primer amplification gave nucleated cell count estimates. Assay used: immunoSEQ multiplex PCR; TCRdb lists only in-frame clones, some missing. The V and J calls and clone size come from that table; D and trimming were worked out from the DNA. Among over 95,000 clones listed, around 84% were seen once. This clone was counted a few times. Sequencing was performed on peripheral blood. This TCR derives from a human donor in a cohort sampled during active COVID-19. The V gene is TRBV5-1, the J gene TRBJ2-7; 9 nucleotides align to TRBD1. The CDR3 here is CASSRLGQGSYEQYF. The CDR3 bases are TGCGCCAGCAGCCGTTTGGGACAGGGATCTTACGAGCAGTACTTC.